Each of the 32 T cell receptor beta chains below was sequenced from the same sample in a study of T cells in Graves' hyperthyroidism and ophthalmopathy. The source material, RNA transcripts, was used to amplify TCR beta CDR3 regions. In the first-round RT-PCR of the TCR CDR3, the HTBI primer set was used. TCRdb called the multiplex PCR reads again in MiXCR, with one record for every CDR3 protein. The sample lists around 490,000 distinct CDR3 sequences; about 20% were seen once. Sample: blood. These receptors all come from a man aged 35 to 55 with Graves' ophthalmopathy.

V is TRBV6-2 or TRBV6-3 and J is TRBJ1-6; 8 bases match TRBD1. The V gene end was trimmed by 7 bases and the J gene end by 6 bases; junction bases not matched to a gene: 8. CDR1 is MNHEY, CDR2 SVGEGT, per germline. The CDR3 is 15 residues long. The CDR3 sequence is CASKDRDRLNSPLHF. CDR3 in DNA: TGTGCCAGCAAAGACCGGGACAGGCTTAATTCACCCCTCCACTTT.

Many counts were recorded for this clonotype. Compared with germline, one end of the junction differs, possibly owing to a read error. The chain links TRBV13 to TRBJ2-3, with 9 bases identical to TRBD2. CDR1 PRHDT and CDR2 FYEKMQ come from the germline V gene (reference sequence). The CDR3 runs to 15 residues. CDR3 loop: CASSLGGLATDTQYF. CDR3 nucleotides: TGTGCCAGCAGTTTAGGCGGACTAGCGACAGATACGCAGTATTTT.

J is TRBJ2-2 and V is TRBV4-1; possible D gene TRBD2, 6 bases. This CDR3 comprises 15 residues. V shed 6 bases and J shed 4 bases, with 15 bases lying between them. Germline values: CDR1 MGHRA, CDR2 YSYEKL. CDR3 DNA sequence: TGCGCCAGCAGAGGGGCAGGGAGGTTCACCGGGGAGCTGTTTTTT. Translation: CASRGAGRFTGELFF.

This clonotype has just a few counts. The CDR3 loop is CASSREGLQPQHF. The CDR3 coding sequence is TGTGCCAGCTCCCGGGAAGGTCTTCAGCCCCAGCATTTT. The chain has TRBV18 and TRBJ1-5; D is ambiguous. Germline V lookup: CDR1 KGHSH, CDR2 LQKENI. Trimming shortened V by 6 bases and J by 6 bases, and 12 bases separated the two germline ends. This CDR3 is 13 amino acids long.

The chain couples TRBV5-5 to TRBJ2-3; no firm D call. CDR1 and CDR2 (germline): SGHKS, YYEKEE (reference sequence). The ends were cut back, 3 bases at V and 0 bases at J, with 11 bases in the middle. This CDR3 is 15 amino acids long. CDR3 bases: TGTGCCAGCAGCTCCCTCGGTGCTAGCACAGATACGCAGTATTTT. This sequence encodes CASSSLGASTDTQYF.

This clonotype was recorded many times. The genes are TRBV12-3 or TRBV12-4 and TRBJ1-5; D uncertain. The CDR3 contains 16 residues. The V end lost 2 bases, the J end lost 5 bases, and 16 bases lay between the germline ends. CDR3: CASSLSTGRADQPQHF. CDR3 nucleotides: TGTGCCAGCAGTTTATCAACTGGGAGAGCAGATCAGCCCCAGCATTTT.

This clonotype was recorded at least ten times. This chain joins TRBV6-2 or TRBV6-3 and TRBJ2-3, with 10 nucleotides matching TRBD2. Germline loops: CDR1 MNHEY, CDR2 SVGEGT. V dropped 6 bases and J dropped 6; count of bases not matched to a gene: 9. CDR3 size: 15 residues. The CDR3 reads CASRGPAGGVDTQYF. DNA of the CDR3: TGTGCCAGCAGAGGCCCAGCGGGAGGGGTTGATACGCAGTATTTT.

This clonotype was observed a few times. The chain employs TRBV20-1 and TRBJ2-7; 7 bases align to TRBD1. The CDR3 contains 12 residues. J was trimmed by 9 bases and V by 6 bases; bases with no gene match: 11. CDR1 is DFQATT and CDR2 is SNEGSKA in the germline V gene (reference sequence). For the CDR3, the DNA is TGCAGTGCCGTCTACAGGGGATTATGGCAGTACTTC. It specifies CSAVYRGLWQYF.

This clonotype was counted a few times. The genes are TRBV7-3 and TRBJ2-5; TRBD1 might be the D (7 bases). The germline V and J ends were trimmed by 1 base and 5 bases, with 17 bases remaining between them. The germline V gene has CDR1 SGHTA and CDR2 FQGTGA. This CDR3 is built from 16 residues. CDR3 in DNA: TGTGCCAGCAGCTTAATCCCGACAGGGAGGAGGGAGACCCAGTACTTC. Its protein is CASSLIPTGRRETQYF.

This clonotype appeared a few times. CDR3 bases: TGCGCCAGCAGCTTGGATACCCAGGGAAGCTCATCTGGAAACACCATATATTTT. Protein sequence: CASSLDTQGSSSGNTIYF. The chain carries TRBV5-1 and TRBJ1-3; possible D gene TRBD1, 5 bases. Germline V gene lookup returns CDR1 SGHRS and CDR2 YFSETQ. Trimming shortened V by 0 bases and J by 1 base, and 17 bases separated the two germline ends. The CDR3 totals 18 residues.

This clonotype was seen a handful of times. The V gene is TRBV4-1, the J gene TRBJ1-2, with 10 bases matching TRBD1. This CDR3 is 15 amino acids long. Germline CDR1 MGHRA, CDR2 YSYEKL. The trim removed 2 bases at V and 4 bases at J, leaving 4 bases unmatched. CDR3 loop: CASSQPDRGIYGYTF. CDR3 bases: TGCGCCAGCAGCCAACCGGACAGGGGGATCTATGGCTACACCTTC.

V and J are TRBV3-1 and TRBJ1-1; D gene ambiguous. Germline-derived CDR1 and CDR2 are LGHDT and YNNKEL (reference sequence). Trimming pared 0 bases from V and 5 bases from J, leaving 10 bases between. The CDR3 sequence is 14 residues long. The CDR3 coding sequence is TGTGCCAGCAGCCAAGAGCTGGTTCCGACTGAAGCTTTCTTT. Residues: CASSQELVPTEAFF.

This clonotype was seen many times. The chain recombines TRBV5-1 with TRBJ2-7; a possible D gene is TRBD1 (5 bases). CDR1 and CDR2 (germline): SGHRS, YFSETQ. Trimming cost V 3 bases and J 3 bases, with 10 bases left between them. The CDR3 spans 13 residues. CDR3 in amino acids: CASSWEGVYEQYF. CDR3 nucleotides: TGCGCCAGCAGCTGGGAAGGGGTCTACGAGCAGTACTTC.

This clonotype has at least ten counts. The V and J genes are TRBV12-3 or TRBV12-4 and TRBJ2-2; TRBD2 matches at 15 bases. V was clipped by 4 bases and J by 7 bases; unmatched bases: 10. The CDR3 is 18 residues long. CDR3 sequence (DNA): TGTGCCAGCAGTTGGACTAGCGGGGGGGCCGTCGGGCGCGGGGAGCTGTTTTTT. Its protein product is CASSWTSGGAVGRGELFF.

The chain couples TRBV5-5 to TRBJ1-5; no firm D call. V was pared by 0 bases and J by 4 bases, with 11 bases between. Germline V lookup: CDR1 SGHKS, CDR2 YYEKEE (reference sequence). CDR3 size: 15 residues. As DNA, the CDR3 is TGTGCCAGCAGCTTGGGACACCTGATTAATCAGCCCCAGCATTTT. Amino acids: CASSLGHLINQPQHF.

This clonotype was seen more than once but under ten times. The chain is built from TRBV5-1 and TRBJ2-2; perhaps TRBD1 as D (5 bases). The V end lost 4 bases, the J end lost 1 base, and 8 bases lay between the germline ends. CDR1 and CDR2 from the germline V gene are SGHRS and YFSETQ. The CDR3 sequence is 14 residues long. The CDR3 here is CASSNTGNTGELFF. The CDR3 DNA sequence: TGCGCCAGCAGCAACACAGGGAACACCGGGGAGCTGTTTTTT. The whole variable domain, filled in from reference TRBV5-1 and TRBJ2-2, reads KAGVTQTPRYLIKTRGQQVTLSCSPISGHRSVSWYQQTPGQGLQFLFEYFSETQRNKGNFPGRFSGRQFSNSRSEMNVSTLELGDSALYLCASSNTGNTGELFFGEGSRLTVL.

This clonotype was observed at least ten times. The V gene is TRBV28, the J gene TRBJ2-2; 8 nucleotides align to TRBD1. The V gene end was trimmed by 4 bases and the J gene end by 3 bases; junction bases not matched to a gene: 4. This CDR3 comprises 15 residues. Germline V gene sequence: CDR1 MDHEN, CDR2 SYDVKM. The CDR3 here is CASSSGQGDTGELFF. CDR3 DNA: TGTGCCAGCAGTTCTGGACAGGGTGACACCGGGGAGCTGTTTTTT. The whole variable domain, remainder taken from reference TRBV28 and TRBJ2-2, is DVKVTQSSRYLVKRTGEKVFLECVQDMDHENMFWYRQDPGLGLRLIYFSYDVKMKEKGDIPEGYSVSREKKERFSLILESASTNQTSMYLCASSSGQGDTGELFFGEGSRLTVL.

This clonotype was observed once. The chain carries TRBV27 and TRBJ1-5; D might be TRBD1 (5 bases). V lost 6 bases and J 3 bases, leaving 15 bases between the germline ends. CDR1 is MNHEY, CDR2 SMNVEV, per germline (reference sequence). The CDR3 loop spans 15 amino acids. CDR3 nucleotides: TGTGCCAGCAGCCCGATTGGGGGAATCAATCAGCCCCAGCATTTT. Protein product: CASSPIGGINQPQHF.

This clonotype has ten or more counts. For the CDR3, the DNA is TGTGCCAGCAGCTTAATTGCCGCGTTGGATGGCTACACCTTC. Translated: CASSLIAALDGYTF. The chain is built from TRBV11-2 and TRBJ1-2, with no clear D. The germline CDR1 and CDR2 sequences are SGHAT and FQNNGV. The CDR3 contains 14 residues. Trimming pared 2 bases from V and 6 bases from J, leaving 13 bases between.

There are many counts of this clonotype. The rearrangement links TRBV6-1 to TRBJ2-1, with a weak D call TRBD2 (5 bases). CDR1 is MNHNS, CDR2 SASEGT, per germline. The V end lost 3 bases, the J end lost 9 bases, and 12 bases lay between the germline ends. The CDR3 covers 13 residues. CDR3 loop: CASSDILEVEQFF. The CDR3, as DNA: TGTGCCAGCAGTGACATCTTGGAGGTTGAGCAGTTCTTC.

This rearrangement joins TRBV3-1 to TRBJ2-2; TRBD1 aligns across 9 bases. This CDR3 has 16 residues. Losses at the gene ends were 6 bases for V and 3 bases for J; bases not matched to a gene: 8. Germline CDR1 reads LGHDT; CDR2 reads YNNKEL (reference sequence). The CDR3 bases are TGTGCCAGCAGTGAACCGGGACAGGGTGACACCGGGGAGCTGTTTTTT. This gives the protein CASSEPGQGDTGELFF.

This clonotype was detected ten times or more. J is TRBJ1-5 and V is TRBV7-2, with D uncertain. The germline V gene encodes CDR1 SGHTA and CDR2 FQGNSA. The CDR3 covers 12 residues. V was clipped by 4 bases and J by 1 base, with 2 bases between them. As DNA, the CDR3 is TGTGCCAGCAGCTGGAGCAATCAGCCCCAGCATTTT. It specifies CASSWSNQPQHF.

This clonotype occurred a few times. The chain is built from TRBV20-1 and TRBJ2-7; 11 bases line up with TRBD2. This CDR3 has 16 amino acids. V shed 7 bases and J 0 bases; nucleotides not matched to a gene: 11. Germline loops: CDR1 DFQATT, CDR2 SNEGSKA (reference sequence). The CDR3 loop reads CSVSSGRSLSSYEQYF. The CDR3, as DNA: TGCAGTGTCTCTAGCGGGAGGTCATTAAGCTCCTACGAGCAGTACTTC.

CDR3 DNA sequence: TGCAGCGTGGGACTAGCGGTCACAGATACGCAGTATTTT. This sequence encodes CSVGLAVTDTQYF. This chain connects TRBV29-1 to TRBJ2-3; 11 nucleotides align to TRBD2. CDR1 is SQVTM, CDR2 ANQGSEA, per germline. Germline trimming cut 6 bases from V and 2 bases from J; bases unmatched to any gene: 1. The CDR3 has 13 amino acids.

This clonotype was observed a few times. This chain joins TRBV19 and TRBJ1-2; 9 bases line up with TRBD1. Germline V gene sequence: CDR1 LNHDA, CDR2 SQIVND (reference sequence). Trimming cost V 3 bases and J 3 bases; bases outside gene matches: 5. This CDR3 region has 15 residues. Here the CDR3 reads CASSMGGQGHYGYTF. CDR3 in DNA: TGTGCCAGTAGTATGGGTGGACAGGGGCACTATGGCTACACCTTC.

Many counts were recorded for this clonotype. The V gene is TRBV10-3, the J gene TRBJ2-7; D gene ambiguous. The CDR3 length is 14 residues. Germline CDR1 and CDR2: ENHRY and SYGVKD. With 6 bases removed from V and 5 bases from J, the gap between germline ends came to 17 bases. The CDR3 region is CAIRTATNSHEQYF. The CDR3 region has the DNA TGTGCCATCAGAACAGCAACAAATAGCCACGAGCAGTACTTC.

This clonotype was seen ten or more times. The chain recombines TRBV29-1 with TRBJ1-2; D gene ambiguous. CDR3 length equals 13 residues. V was pared by 4 bases and J by 4 bases, with 13 bases between. In germline, CDR1 is SQVTM, CDR2 ANQGSEA. The CDR3 protein is CSVGNGIFYGYTF. The CDR3 DNA follows: TGCAGCGTTGGGAACGGTATTTTCTATGGCTACACCTTC.

This clonotype was found many times. The V gene is TRBV28, the J gene TRBJ2-1; 8 bases are shared with TRBD2. Germline V gene sequence: CDR1 MDHEN, CDR2 SYDVKM. The CDR3 is made up of 16 amino acids. Unmatched junction bases numbered 14, after V lost 7 bases and J lost 6 bases. The CDR3 spells CASTQGGLGTRNEQFF. CDR3 sequence (DNA): TGTGCCAGCACCCAAGGGGGACTAGGGACCCGCAATGAGCAGTTCTTC.

This clonotype appeared many times. This rearrangement joins TRBV27 to TRBJ2-1; the match to TRBD2 covers 8 bases. CDR1 and CDR2 from the germline V gene are MNHEY and SMNVEV (reference sequence). This CDR3 comprises 15 residues. V shed 5 bases, J shed 5 bases, and the junction held 8 bases outside the gene matches. CDR3 in amino acids: CASSPREGRHNEQFF. CDR3 nucleotide sequence: TGTGCCAGCAGTCCACGGGAGGGCCGCCACAATGAGCAGTTCTTC.

This clonotype was recorded a few times. The chain combines TRBV19 with TRBJ2-1; 10 bases agree with TRBD2. Germline trimming cut 4 bases from V and 9 bases from J; bases unmatched to any gene: 9. Germline loops: CDR1 LNHDA, CDR2 SQIVND (reference sequence). The CDR3 is made up of 15 amino acids. This CDR3 reads CASSNLGTSVSEQFF. Written as DNA, the CDR3 is TGTGCCAGTAGTAATCTAGGGACTAGCGTTAGTGAGCAGTTCTTC.

This clonotype was seen a handful of times. This sequence joins TRBV12-3 or TRBV12-4 and TRBJ1-2; no clear D. Trimming took 6 bases from V and 3 from J, leaving 14 bases between them. There are 14 residues in the CDR3. The CDR3 loop is CASRPTGEYYGYTF. The DNA of the CDR3 is TGTGCCAGCAGACCCACCGGGGAGTACTATGGCTACACCTTC.

This chain uses TRBV18 with TRBJ2-5; 12 positions agree with TRBD2. Germline V lookup: CDR1 KGHSH, CDR2 LQKENI. The CDR3 covers 18 residues. The ends lost 5 bases at V and 3 bases at J; junction bases unmatched: 13. The CDR3 loop reads CASSALAGGPTREETQYF. The CDR3 DNA is TGTGCCAGCTCAGCACTAGCGGGGGGCCCCACCCGGGAAGAGACCCAGTACTTC.